A selection of T cell receptor beta chains follows, all from one sample in a study of blood T cell repertoires in COVID-19. Profiling relied on immunoSEQ multiplex PCR, and the TCRdb table lists in-frame clones only, not all of them. Seen here are 150,000 to 200,000 clones, over 85% observed once, and the top ten hold about 18%. The specimen sequenced was peripheral blood. These receptors came from a man aged 55 to 70 with active or convalescent COVID-19. Each CDR3 is given without its conserved first and last residue. A D gene is named only where the DNA matches it firmly.

ASSFGGGNSPLH TRBJ1-6 TRBV28 NA
ASSPGAGRNQPQH TRBJ1-5 TRBV27 NA
ASSLPGLGEAF TRBJ1-1 TRBV27 NA
ASSYSRVDREDGYT TRBJ1-2 TRBV6-6 TRBD1
ATRRAGAYEQY TRBJ2-7 TRBV12-3/TRBV12-4 TRBD2
ASSLVWGAGNTIY TRBJ1-3 TRBV5-6 NA
ASSFYGRGRGNEKLF TRBJ1-4 TRBV5-1 TRBD1
ASRAFAGTDTQY TRBJ2-3 TRBV5-1 NA
ASSSTGNTEAF TRBJ1-1 TRBV6-6 NA
ASSPGAGNSYEQY TRBJ2-7 TRBV5-1 NA
ASSQDRLGANIQY TRBJ2-4 TRBV4-1 NA
AITRQASGANVLT TRBJ2-6 TRBV10-3 NA
ASRGQLYEQY TRBJ2-7 TRBV11-2 NA
ASSPTTGTRGYT TRBJ1-2 TRBV5-1 TRBD1
ASSLAGPGNEQF TRBJ2-1 TRBV7-9 NA
ATQGGTEAF TRBJ1-1 TRBV6-5 TRBD1
ASSLVADTEAF TRBJ1-1 TRBV7-9 NA
ASSTLQGFAGELF TRBJ2-2 TRBV27 NA
ASSRGLTGGDGQPQH TRBJ1-5 TRBV18 TRBD1
ASNRGRGRGQPQH TRBJ1-5 TRBV19 TRBD1
ATSWRDTEAF TRBJ1-1 TRBV12-3/TRBV12-4 NA
ASSWTSGDQQF TRBJ2-1 TRBV10-1 TRBD2
ASSLLSGFNYGYT TRBJ1-2 TRBV5-1 NA
ASSASGTSTDTQY TRBJ2-3 TRBV3-1/TRBV3-2 NA
ASSLFTGTEKLF TRBJ1-4 TRBV3-1/TRBV3-2 NA
ASSNIQGVGTEAF TRBJ1-1 TRBV5-1 TRBD1
ASSERRRVGEQY TRBJ2-7 TRBV6-1 NA
ASSPRDRGQHETQY TRBJ2-5 TRBV19 TRBD1
ASSEQIQPQH TRBJ1-5 TRBV6-1 NA
ASSRAVRGPNSPLH TRBJ1-6 TRBV7-8 TRBD1
ASSLGNRGHEQY TRBJ2-7 TRBV7-9 TRBD1
SVDDRGLYYGYT TRBJ1-2 TRBV29-1 TRBD1
ASWQGGTEAF TRBJ1-1 TRBV6-5 TRBD1
ASSNTGGDEQF TRBJ2-1 TRBV2 TRBD2
ASSIAQGAGTEAF TRBJ1-1 TRBV19 TRBD1
AISVGQGGNQPQH TRBJ1-5 TRBV10-3 TRBD1
AWSFNRAMNTEAF TRBJ1-1 TRBV30 NA
SVSQGMDEKLF TRBJ1-4 TRBV20-1 NA
ASSSGLAGDNEQF TRBJ2-1 TRBV5-1 TRBD2
ASSIVDSGTEAF TRBJ1-1 TRBV19 NA
ASSETFSSGYT TRBJ1-2 TRBV6-1 NA
ASSPGLAGGYEQY TRBJ2-7 TRBV4-2 TRBD2
ASSPLAARGDTEAF TRBJ1-1 TRBV18 NA
ASSLESGSSYEQY TRBJ2-7 TRBV11-2 NA
ASSEGTSGKNIQY TRBJ2-4 TRBV2 TRBD2
ASSLGLADSYEQY TRBJ2-7 TRBV11-3 TRBD2
ATSLAGANEQF TRBJ2-1 TRBV24-1 TRBD2
ASSIGGQQEKLF TRBJ1-4 TRBV19 NA
ASSQVRSYEQY TRBJ2-7 TRBV14 NA
ASSELANTGELF TRBJ2-2 TRBV6-4 NA
SVGRQGDTGELF TRBJ2-2 TRBV29-1 TRBD1
ASSGLDSGNTIY TRBJ1-3 TRBV10-3 NA
ASSFEGKAF TRBJ1-1 TRBV11-1 NA